Following are 24 T cell receptor beta chains from one sample sequenced in a study of human T cells and chemical hapten exposure. TCRdb ran MiXCR on the RACE reads and lists one entry per CDR3 protein. The sample comprises a few hundred thousand distinct CDR3 sequences, approximately 5.1% of which are singletons, and about 2.1% rests with the top ten. Time point indicated: patch test 1, 2 weeks after DPC sensitization. Specified treatment: therapeutic diphenylcyclopropenone sensitization with weekly scalp DPC. Sequenced material: whole blood, taken in connection with sensitization to the hapten diphenylcyclopropenone (DPC). The receptors stem from a woman between 50 and 59 years old with alopecia areata. Some clones in this sample may be carry-over from other donors' samples.

This clonotype was seen repeatedly, ten times or more. The CDR3 DNA sequence: TGTGCCAGCAGCTTAGAAGACCCCCCGTGGCAAGAGACCCAGTACTTC. It yields the protein CASSLEDPPWQETQYF. V is TRBV7-8 and J is TRBJ2-5; D is undetermined. Deletions cut 1 base from V and 2 bases from J, with 14 bases between. Germline assignment: CDR1 SGHVS and CDR2 FQNEAQ. The CDR3 length is 16 residues.

This clonotype was recorded many times. The chain links TRBV5-6 to TRBJ2-7, with D tentatively TRBD1 or TRBD2 (5 bases each). The ends were cut back, 4 bases at V and 3 bases at J, with 14 bases in the middle. Germline values: CDR1 SGHDT, CDR2 YYEEEE. This CDR3 has 14 amino acids. Here the CDR3 reads CASSGGSAIYEQYF. The CDR3 bases are TGTGCCAGCAGCGGGGGTTCAGCGATCTACGAGCAGTACTTC.

As for this clonotype: This sequence may be a read error, since a much larger clone differs from it by one base. V usage is TRBV4-3 and J usage is TRBJ2-5, with a tentative D call TRBD2 (6 bases). V gave up 1 base and J gave up 7 bases, with 16 bases separating them. The CDR3 has 15 amino acids. Germline assignment: CDR1 LGHNA and CDR2 YSLEER. Written as DNA, the CDR3 is TGCGCCAGCAGCCAAGGAGGTCGTACGGAGGGGACCCAGTACTTC. Its protein is CASSQGGRTEGTQYF.

This clonotype was detected many times. The V call is TRBV20-1, the J call TRBJ1-5; D might be TRBD1 (6 bases). This CDR3 has 13 amino acids. The germline CDR1 and CDR2 sequences are DFQATT and SNEGSKA (reference sequence). V lost 0 bases to trimming and J lost 6 bases, with 9 bases between them. CDR3 amino acids: CSAREGAAQPQHF. Here the CDR3 DNA reads TGCAGTGCTAGAGAGGGGGCGGCTCAGCCCCAGCATTTT.

The table lists this clonotype with many counts. The rearrangement joins TRBV12-3 or TRBV12-4 to TRBJ1-1, with D perhaps TRBD1 (5 bases). The ends were cut back, 4 bases at V and 4 bases at J, with 16 bases in the middle. The CDR3 length is 15 residues. CDR3 region: CASSSPQGVLTEAFF. For the CDR3, the DNA is TGTGCCAGCAGTTCACCCCAAGGGGTCCTCACTGAAGCTTTCTTT.

In its sample, this clonotype was seen a few times. The rearrangement links TRBV18 to TRBJ1-2; 7 bases map to TRBD1. From germline, CDR1 is KGHSH and CDR2 LQKENI. CDR3 length: 18 amino acids. V lost 4 bases to trimming and J lost 0 bases; unmatched junction nucleotides: 14. The CDR3: CASSLKTLTGPSNYGYTF. CDR3 nucleotide sequence: TGTGCCAGCTCACTTAAAACCCTGACAGGGCCTTCTAACTATGGCTACACCTTC. Variable domain in full (rest from reference TRBV18 and TRBJ1-2): NAGVMQNPRHLVRRRGQEARLRCSPMKGHSHVYWYRQLPEEGLKFMVYLQKENIIDESGMPKERFSAEFPKEGPSILRIQQVVRGDSAAYFCASSLKTLTGPSNYGYTFGSGTRLTVV.

This clonotype appeared many times. V and J are TRBV29-1 and TRBJ1-1; the match to TRBD1 covers 10 bases. The germline CDR1 and CDR2 sequences are SQVTM and ANQGSEA. CDR3 length: 13 amino acids. V lost 7 bases, J lost 1 base, and 3 bases stayed unmatched. CDR3 loop: CSAGQGTNTEAFF. DNA for the CDR3: TGCAGCGCGGGACAGGGGACGAACACTGAAGCTTTCTTT. Variable domain in full (rest from reference TRBV29-1 and TRBJ1-1): SAVISQKPSRDICQRGTSLTIQCQVDSQVTMMFWYRQQPGQSLTLIATANQGSEATYESGFVIDKFPISRPNLTFSTLTVSNMSPEDSSIYLCSAGQGTNTEAFFGQGTRLTVV.

This rearrangement joins TRBV24-1 to TRBJ2-7; perhaps TRBD1 as D (5 bases). The CDR3 length is 13 residues. V lost 1 base to trimming and J lost 6 bases, with 9 bases between them. Germline V CDR1 and CDR2: KGHDR, SFDVKD. The DNA of the CDR3 is TGTGCCACCAGTGATTTCGGCAGGGCCGAGCAGTACTTC. It translates to CATSDFGRAEQYF.

This clonotype was seen many times. The chain recombines TRBV12-3 or TRBV12-4 with TRBJ1-2; 10 bases match TRBD1. This CDR3 has 16 residues. The V and J ends lost 3 bases and 4 bases, in that order; junction bases with no gene match: 8. CDR3 DNA sequence: TGTGCCAGCAGTTTCGACAGGGGGCGTGGAAGCTATGGCTACACCTTC. Translated: CASSFDRGRGSYGYTF.

This clonotype showed up many times. This chain joins TRBV12-3 or TRBV12-4 and TRBJ1-2; D uncertain. This CDR3 is built from 14 residues. V lost 4 bases to trimming and J lost 5 bases, with 14 bases between them. This chain's CDR3 is CASSSIHRIYGYTF. Written as DNA, the CDR3 is TGTGCCAGCAGTTCCATTCACAGAATTTATGGCTACACCTTC.

This clonotype was detected ten times or more. The chain is built from TRBV5-6 and TRBJ2-1; 7 nucleotides agree with TRBD1. The CDR3 is made up of 15 amino acids. Germline values: CDR1 SGHDT, CDR2 YYEEEE. Unmatched junction bases numbered 6, after V lost 3 bases and J lost 3 bases. The CDR3 region has the DNA TGTGCCAGCAGCTACCGGGACAGAAGCTACAATGAGCAGTTCTTC. The encoded protein is CASSYRDRSYNEQFF.

The sample holds many counts of this clonotype. The J gene is TRBJ2-2, the V gene TRBV29-1, with a possible D match to TRBD2 (6 bases). The CDR3 sequence is 14 residues long. Germline CDR1 is SQVTM and CDR2 is ANQGSEA. Trimming removed 2 bases at V and 4 bases at J, with 11 bases between. DNA of the CDR3: TGCAGCGTTGAATTGGGGGGTGGCACCGGGGAGCTGTTTTTT. Translated: CSVELGGGTGELFF.

This clonotype was seen repeatedly, ten times or more. This chain connects TRBV6-1 to TRBJ2-3, with a tentative D call TRBD2 (5 bases). The CDR3 sequence is 12 residues long. V lost 10 bases and J lost 4, with 12 bases in between. Germline V CDR1 and CDR2: MNHNS, SASEGT. The CDR3 spells CAIRTGADTQYF. DNA for the CDR3: TGTGCCATCCGGACCGGGGCAGATACGCAGTATTTT.

This clonotype was seen at least ten times. The V and J genes are TRBV9 and TRBJ1-1; TRBD1 is a possible D gene (6 bases). This CDR3 comprises 13 residues. The germline CDR1 and CDR2 sequences are SGDLS and YYNGEE. V was trimmed by 3 bases and J by 6 bases, leaving 12 bases between them. CDR3 in amino acids: CASSAQTGSEAFF. DNA for the CDR3: TGTGCCAGCAGCGCCCAGACAGGATCTGAAGCTTTCTTT.

This clonotype was counted many times. The genes are TRBV12-3 or TRBV12-4 and TRBJ1-1, with 7 nucleotides matching TRBD1. Trimming cost V 10 bases and J 6 bases; bases outside gene matches: 20. This CDR3 is built from 16 residues. The CDR3 here is CATQPSTGIRAAEAFF. The CDR3 DNA reads as TGTGCCACCCAACCCTCGACAGGGATCCGAGCCGCTGAAGCTTTCTTT.

In this sample, this clonotype turned up a few times. The chain has TRBV20-1 and TRBJ1-3; D gene ambiguous. V lost 2 bases and J lost 0, with 17 bases in between. CDR1 is DFQATT and CDR2 is SNEGSKA in the germline V gene (reference sequence). This CDR3 has 17 residues. The CDR3 region is CSARNWGTGYSGNTIYF. The CDR3 DNA reads TGCAGTGCTAGAAACTGGGGAACCGGCTACTCTGGAAACACCATATATTTT.

This clonotype has ten or more counts. The chain links TRBV12-3 or TRBV12-4 to TRBJ2-7; D is uncertain. The CDR3 length is 10 residues. The V and J ends lost 3 bases and 5 bases respectively, with 2 bases between them. As DNA, the CDR3 is TGTGCCAGCAGTTTCGACGAGCAGTACTTC. Translation: CASSFDEQYF.

The V and J genes are TRBV4-1 and TRBJ2-1, with D possibly matching TRBD2 (6 bases). Germline-derived CDR1 and CDR2 are MGHRA and YSYEKL. The germline V and J ends were trimmed by 5 bases and 1 base, with 12 bases remaining between them. The CDR3 has 15 amino acids. This CDR3 reads CASSGGTGSYNEQFF. CDR3 bases: TGCGCCAGCAGCGGGGGGACTGGGTCCTACAATGAGCAGTTCTTC.

This chain joins TRBV11-2 and TRBJ1-6, with TRBD1 as a possible D gene (6 bases). V was cut by 2 bases and J by 3 bases, with 11 bases left in between. Germline CDR1 SGHAT, CDR2 FQNNGV. The CDR3 length is 16 residues. CDR3 protein: CASSLFRTVYNSPLHF. The CDR3 region has the DNA TGTGCCAGCAGCTTATTCCGGACAGTCTATAATTCACCCCTCCACTTT.

This clonotype has a count of ten or more. This chain links TRBV6-5 with TRBJ1-1, with 12 bases lining up with TRBD1. The CDR3 has 17 amino acids. Per germline, CDR1 MNHEY and CDR2 SVGAGI. The trim removed 4 bases at V and 1 base at J, leaving 7 bases unmatched. For the CDR3, the DNA is TGTGCCAGCAGTTTCACCGGGACAGGGGGCTCGAACACTGAAGCTTTCTTT. Translated, it gives CASSFTGTGGSNTEAFF.

V and J are TRBV2 and TRBJ1-5; tentative D call: TRBD1 (5 bases). Germline CDR1 and CDR2: SNHLY and FYNNEI. The length of the CDR3 is 14 residues. V was shortened by 4 bases and J by 5 bases, with 12 bases between the two germline ends. CDR3 sequence (DNA): TGTGCCAGCAGTGGCGCAGGGTATGATCAGCCCCAGCATTTT. Residues: CASSGAGYDQPQHF.

The V gene is TRBV3-1, the J gene TRBJ2-3; TRBD2 agrees at 7 bases. The CDR3 totals 14 residues. Losses at the gene ends were 8 bases for V and 1 base for J; bases not matched to a gene: 6. CDR1 is LGHDT, CDR2 YNNKEL, per germline (reference sequence). The CDR3, as DNA: TGTGCCAGCGGTTGGGCGGGGGGCACAGATACGCAGTATTTT. This translates into CASGWAGGTDTQYF.

In its sample, this clonotype was seen a few times. The genes are TRBV5-4 and TRBJ1-2; no clear D. CDR3 length equals 18 residues. V was pared by 0 bases and J by 1 base, with 19 bases between. CDR1 is SGHNT, CDR2 YYREEE, per germline (reference sequence). CDR3 loop: CASSLAFASATFNYGYTF. CDR3 DNA: TGTGCCAGCAGCTTGGCCTTTGCGTCAGCTACTTTTAACTATGGCTACACCTTC.

A note on this clonotype: A single base separates this from a much larger clone, so it may be a read error. The chain employs TRBV6-5 and TRBJ2-3, with 15 positions matching TRBD2. The CDR3 length is 19 residues. Germline values: CDR1 MNHEY, CDR2 SVGAGI. Trimming removed 2 bases from V and 3 bases from J; junction bases left unmatched: 9. CDR3 residues: CASSYAGLAGGTRTDTQYF. The CDR3 nucleotides are TGTGCCAGCAGTTACGCGGGACTAGCGGGAGGCACTAGAACAGATACGCAGTATTTT.